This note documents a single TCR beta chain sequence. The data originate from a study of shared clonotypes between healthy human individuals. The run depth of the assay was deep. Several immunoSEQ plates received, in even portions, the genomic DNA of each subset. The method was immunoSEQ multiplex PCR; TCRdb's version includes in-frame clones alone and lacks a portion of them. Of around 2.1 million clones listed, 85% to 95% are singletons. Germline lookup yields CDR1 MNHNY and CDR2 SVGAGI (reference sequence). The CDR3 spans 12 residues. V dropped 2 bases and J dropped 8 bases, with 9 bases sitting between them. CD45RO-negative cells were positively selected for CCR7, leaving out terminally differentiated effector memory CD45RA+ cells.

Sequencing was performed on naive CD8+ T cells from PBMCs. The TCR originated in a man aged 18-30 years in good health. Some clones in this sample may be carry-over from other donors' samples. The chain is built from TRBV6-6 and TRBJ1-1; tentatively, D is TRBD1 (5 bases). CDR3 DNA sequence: TGTGCCAGCAGTTACGGGGCAGGGGAAGCTTTCTTT. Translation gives CASSYGAGEAFF.